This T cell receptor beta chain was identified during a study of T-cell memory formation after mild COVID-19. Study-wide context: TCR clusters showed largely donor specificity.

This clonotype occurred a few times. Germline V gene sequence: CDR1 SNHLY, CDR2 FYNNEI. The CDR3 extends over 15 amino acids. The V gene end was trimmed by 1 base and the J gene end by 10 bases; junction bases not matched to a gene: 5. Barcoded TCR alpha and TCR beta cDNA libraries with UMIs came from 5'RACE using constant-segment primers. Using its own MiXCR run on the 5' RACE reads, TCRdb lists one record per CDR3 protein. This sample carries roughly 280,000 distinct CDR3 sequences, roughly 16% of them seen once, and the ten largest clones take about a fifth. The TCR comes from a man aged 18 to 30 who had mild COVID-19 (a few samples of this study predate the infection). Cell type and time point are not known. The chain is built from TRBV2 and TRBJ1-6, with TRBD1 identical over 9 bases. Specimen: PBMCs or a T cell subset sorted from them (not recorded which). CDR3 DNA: TGTGCCAGCAGTGAAGGGACAGGGGAGGGCTCACCCCTCCACTTT. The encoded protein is CASSEGTGEGSPLHF.